One and the same sample provided the 24 T cell receptor beta chains below, sequenced in a study of cytomegalovirus exposure and HLA in healthy donors. PCR primers comprised 60 Vbeta and 13 Jbeta primers. Profiling relied on immunoSEQ multiplex PCR, and the TCRdb table lists in-frame clones only, not all of them. The sample carries over 200,000 clones, around 80% recorded once. The specimen sequenced was PBMCs. The receptors were sampled from a woman aged 40 to 55 in good health and CMV-seropositive.

This clone turned up a few times. The gene calls are TRBV27 and TRBJ1-2, with TRBD1 matching over 7 bases. Per germline, CDR1 MNHEY and CDR2 SMNVEV (reference sequence). Losses at the gene ends were 3 bases for V and 2 bases for J; bases not matched to a gene: 6. The CDR3 spans 15 residues. The CDR3 DNA reads TGTGCCAGCAGTTTGTACAGGGGAGTGAACTATGGCTACACCTTC. It codes for CASSLYRGVNYGYTF.

The CDR3 sequence is CAWSGTGGGWGEYF. The CDR3 DNA reads as TGTGCCTGGAGCGGGACAGGGGGCGGGTGGGGGGAGTATTTT. The rearrangement links TRBV30 to TRBJ2-3; TRBD1 matches 12 bases. Germline loops: CDR1 GTSNPN, CDR2 SVGIG (reference sequence). With V trimmed by 3 bases and J by 13 bases, 11 bases remained unmatched. The CDR3 spans 14 residues. The full variable domain, rest sourced from reference TRBV30 and TRBJ2-3, is SQTIHQWPATLVQPVGSPLSLECTVEGTSNPNLYWYRQAAGRGLQLLFYSVGIGQISSEVPQNLSASRPQDRQFILSSKKLLLSDSGFYLCAWSGTGGGWGEYFGPGTRLTVL.

This rearrangement joins TRBV6-5 to TRBJ1-5, with D possibly matching TRBD1 (6 bases). This CDR3 spans 13 amino acids. CDR1 is MNHEY, CDR2 SVGAGI, per germline. V was trimmed by 4 bases and J by 6 bases, leaving 10 bases between them. CDR3 in amino acids: CASSLNRVQPQHF. DNA for the CDR3: TGTGCCAGCAGTTTGAACAGGGTTCAGCCCCAGCATTTT.

This clone was detected only a few times. This chain connects TRBV13 to TRBJ2-5; no definite D call. There are 13 residues in the CDR3. The germline gives CDR1 PRHDT, CDR2 FYEKMQ (reference sequence). V gave up 2 bases and J gave up 5 bases, with 9 bases separating them. In DNA form, the CDR3 reads TGTGCCAGCAGCTTAAAGGCCGGGGAGACCCAGTACTTC. Protein: CASSLKAGETQYF.

This rearrangement joins TRBV5-4 to TRBJ1-2, with TRBD1 identical over 7 bases. J gave up 5 bases and V 0 bases, and 10 bases lay outside the gene matches. CDR1 and CDR2 from the germline V gene are SGHNT and YYREEE (reference sequence). The CDR3 has 16 amino acids. DNA for the CDR3: TGTGCCAGCAGCTTGGAATATACCAGGGGGGTGTATGGCTACACCTTC. Its protein is CASSLEYTRGVYGYTF.

The chain combines TRBV4-3 with TRBJ2-1; 7 bases line up with TRBD2. V lost 4 bases, J lost 0 bases, and 3 bases stayed unmatched. The CDR3 spans 15 residues. The germline gives CDR1 LGHNA, CDR2 YSLEER. CDR3 sequence reads: CASSPSGGSYNEQFF. Written as DNA, the CDR3 is TGCGCCAGCAGCCCCTCGGGGGGCTCCTACAATGAGCAGTTCTTC.

The chain has TRBV18 and TRBJ1-1; D is undetermined. V lost 3 bases and J lost 1, with 9 bases in between. The CDR3 consists of 14 residues. Germline V gives CDR1 KGHSH, CDR2 LQKENI. CDR3 bases: TGTGCCAGCTCACCCCTCCGGGAGAACACTGAAGCTTTCTTT. Residues: CASSPLRENTEAFF.

Comments on this clone: This same CDR3 is encoded by further DNA sequences in the sample. The genes are TRBV6-5 and TRBJ1-1; no clear D gene. CDR1 is MNHEY, CDR2 SVGAGI, per germline. The CDR3 has 13 amino acids. The V and J ends lost 2 bases and 1 base respectively, with 5 bases between them. The CDR3 reads CASSYSRNTEAFF. CDR3 nucleotide sequence: TGTGCCAGCAGTTACAGTAGGAACACTGAAGCTTTCTTT.

The chain links TRBV4-2 to TRBJ2-2; D gene unclear. CDR3 length equals 15 residues. From germline, CDR1 is LGHNA and CDR2 YNFKEQ. V was clipped by 0 bases and J by 4 bases, with 9 bases between them. The CDR3 region has the DNA TGTGCCAGCAGCCAAGAGTTGTTAATCACCGGGGAGCTGTTTTTT. Translating it yields CASSQELLITGELFF.

This sequence joins TRBV2 and TRBJ1-2, with a tentative D call TRBD1 (5 bases). V lost 10 bases and J lost 2, with 11 bases in between. Germline V lookup: CDR1 SNHLY, CDR2 FYNNEI. The CDR3 runs 12 residues. The CDR3 DNA follows: TGTGCCACCAAGGGGAAAAACTATGGCTACACCTTC. Translated, it gives CATKGKNYGYTF.

This rearrangement joins TRBV6-6 to TRBJ2-1; 11 bases fit TRBD2. The length of the CDR3 is 14 residues. The V segment lost 4 bases and the J segment 4 bases; nucleotides outside the gene matches: 0. Looked up from germline, CDR1 is MNHNY and CDR2 is SVGAGI (reference sequence). CDR3 residues: CASSWTSGYNEQFF. The CDR3 DNA reads TGTGCCAGCAGTTGGACTAGCGGGTACAATGAGCAGTTCTTC.

The count of this clone is one. The V and J genes are TRBV4-3 and TRBJ1-5; 7 bases agree with TRBD1. The germline CDR1 and CDR2 sequences are LGHNA and YSLEER. Trimming at V came to 0 bases and at J to 7 bases, leaving 12 bases not matched to a gene. There are 17 residues in the CDR3. The CDR3, as DNA: TGCGCCAGCAGCCAAGATTCAACGCTGACAGGGCGCCAGCCCCAGCATTTT. This translates into CASSQDSTLTGRQPQHF.

Only a few counts were recorded for this clone. The chain carries TRBV2 and TRBJ1-2, with D unresolved. CDR3 length equals 12 residues. Between the trimmed V and J ends, which lost 2 bases and 7 bases, there was a span of 8 bases. In germline, CDR1 is SNHLY, CDR2 FYNNEI. In nucleotides, the CDR3 is TGTGCCAGCAGTGAACGAGGGCCTGGCTACACCTTC. Protein: CASSERGPGYTF.

This chain joins TRBV4-3 and TRBJ2-2; 11 positions match TRBD1. Germline CDR1 is LGHNA and CDR2 is YSLEER. The CDR3 loop spans 17 amino acids. The ends lost 4 bases at V and 0 bases at J; junction bases unmatched: 4. CDR3 protein: CASSRKDRGPNTGELFF. CDR3 sequence (DNA): TGCGCCAGCAGCCGTAAGGACAGGGGGCCGAACACCGGGGAGCTGTTTTTT.

The V call is TRBV14, the J call TRBJ2-3; a possible D gene is TRBD2 (5 bases). The CDR3 sequence is 13 residues long. Looked up from germline, CDR1 is SGHDN and CDR2 is FVKESK. V lost 3 bases and J lost 4, with 8 bases in between. The CDR3 here is CASSHEAADTQYF. CDR3 bases: TGTGCCAGCAGCCACGAAGCGGCAGATACGCAGTATTTT.

This chain joins TRBV11-2 and TRBJ2-7; D ambiguous. The germline gives CDR1 SGHAT, CDR2 FQNNGV. CDR3 length: 14 residues. Trimming pared 2 bases from V and 2 bases from J, leaving 10 bases between. CDR3 sequence (DNA): TGTGCCAGCAGCTTAAGTGGAGCGACCTACGAGCAGTACTTC. Its protein is CASSLSGATYEQYF.

CDR3 amino acids: CASSRRPDRITEAFF. CDR3 sequence (DNA): TGCGCCAGCAGCCGGCGGCCTGACAGAATCACTGAAGCTTTCTTT. The rearrangement links TRBV5-1 to TRBJ1-1; maybe TRBD1 (5 bases). The CDR3 length is 15 residues. V was cut by 4 bases and J by 4 bases, with 17 bases left in between. The germline V gene has CDR1 SGHRS and CDR2 YFSETQ.

This clone was counted a few times. Other DNA sequences in this specimen translate into the identical CDR3. CDR3: CSASLQETQYF. The DNA for the CDR3 is TGCAGTGCTTCCCTCCAAGAGACCCAGTACTTC. The V gene is TRBV20-1, the J gene TRBJ2-5; D call uncertain. Germline assignment: CDR1 DFQATT and CDR2 SNEGSKA (reference sequence). Trimming shortened V by 5 bases and J by 1 base, and 5 bases separated the two germline ends. This CDR3 has 11 residues.

The rearrangement links TRBV18 to TRBJ1-1; a weak D match, TRBD1 (6 bases). Germline values: CDR1 KGHSH, CDR2 LQKENI. The length of the CDR3 is 15 residues. V lost 5 bases to trimming and J lost 5 bases, with 18 bases between them. The CDR3 is CASSGGNRARTEAFF. In DNA form, the CDR3 reads TGTGCCAGCTCAGGCGGAAACAGGGCTAGGACTGAAGCTTTCTTT.

This clone was seen just once. The chain recombines TRBV19 with TRBJ1-1; 8 nucleotides agree with TRBD1. CDR3 length equals 13 residues. Germline-derived CDR1 and CDR2 are LNHDA and SQIVND (reference sequence). V lost 7 bases and J lost 7; bases outside the gene matches: 8. The CDR3 sequence: CASNHDRGGEAFF. CDR3 sequence (DNA): TGTGCCAGTAACCATGACAGGGGCGGTGAAGCTTTCTTT.

The V and J genes are TRBV6-1 and TRBJ2-5, with 14 positions matching TRBD2. This CDR3 is built from 15 residues. Germline values: CDR1 MNHNS, CDR2 SASEGT. V gave up 3 bases and J gave up 4 bases; unmatched junction bases: 1. The CDR3 is CASSDGLAGGETQYF. The CDR3 nucleotides are TGTGCCAGCAGTGACGGACTAGCGGGAGGAGAGACCCAGTACTTC.

V gene TRBV19 combines with J gene TRBJ1-4; no clear D. V was pared by 4 bases and J by 0 bases, with 12 bases between. The V gene's germline CDR1 is LNHDA and CDR2 SQIVND (reference sequence). The CDR3 consists of 16 residues. Written as DNA, the CDR3 is TGTGCCAGTAGTACGGATAGGGAGTCAACTAATGAAAAACTGTTTTTT. The encoded protein is CASSTDRESTNEKLFF.

V usage is TRBV7-2 and J usage is TRBJ2-1; D is perhaps TRBD2 (7 bases). Germline V CDR1 and CDR2: SGHTA, FQGNSA. Trimming stripped 5 bases from V and 4 bases from J, with 18 bases between. CDR3 size: 16 residues. The CDR3 region is CASSPQGGAKYNEQFF. The DNA for the CDR3 is TGTGCCAGCAGCCCCCAAGGGGGGGCAAAATACAATGAGCAGTTCTTC.

The chain couples TRBV11-2 to TRBJ1-5; tentative D call: TRBD1 (5 bases). Germline V lookup: CDR1 SGHAT, CDR2 FQNNGV. The V gene lost 3 bases and the J gene lost 6 bases, with 12 bases spanning the gap. This CDR3 is 14 amino acids long. The CDR3 coding sequence is TGTGCCAGCAGCTTGTGGGGGGAGGGTCAGCCCCAGCATTTT. This translates into CASSLWGEGQPQHF.